This TCR beta chain was captured in a study of T cells in Graves' hyperthyroidism and ophthalmopathy. In the case of this clonotype: Its antigen is unidentified.

Hyperthyroidism had been newly diagnosed in patients aged 18 to 65, and its duration was under 2 months. Source material for PBMCs was less than 12 ml fresh peripheral blood. Template material for amplifying TCR beta CDR3 regions consisted of RNA transcripts. Primed by the HTBI set, a first-round RT-PCR was run on the TCR CDR3. TCRdb recomputed calls from the multiplex PCR reads with MiXCR, one row per CDR3 protein. The top ten clones hold roughly 14% of a sample with some 560,000 distinct CDR3 sequences, around 15% of them seen once. Study-wide results and limits: Ophthalmopathy was distinguished from stable hyperthyroidism by 13 V-J signatures. With a median lead of 6.5 months before onset, the model predicted ophthalmopathy.

The sample comprised blood. The clonotype comes from a woman aged 40 to 50 with Graves' hyperthyroidism.

CDR3 in amino acids: CASSGNQLDTDTQYF. Here the CDR3 DNA reads TGCGCCAGCAGTGGTAACCAGCTGGACACAGATACGCAGTATTTT. The chain combines TRBV10-1 with TRBJ2-3, with D uncertain. Trimming stripped 4 bases from V and 2 bases from J, with 13 bases between. Germline values: CDR1 WNHNN, CDR2 SYGVQD (reference sequence). The length of the CDR3 is 15 residues.